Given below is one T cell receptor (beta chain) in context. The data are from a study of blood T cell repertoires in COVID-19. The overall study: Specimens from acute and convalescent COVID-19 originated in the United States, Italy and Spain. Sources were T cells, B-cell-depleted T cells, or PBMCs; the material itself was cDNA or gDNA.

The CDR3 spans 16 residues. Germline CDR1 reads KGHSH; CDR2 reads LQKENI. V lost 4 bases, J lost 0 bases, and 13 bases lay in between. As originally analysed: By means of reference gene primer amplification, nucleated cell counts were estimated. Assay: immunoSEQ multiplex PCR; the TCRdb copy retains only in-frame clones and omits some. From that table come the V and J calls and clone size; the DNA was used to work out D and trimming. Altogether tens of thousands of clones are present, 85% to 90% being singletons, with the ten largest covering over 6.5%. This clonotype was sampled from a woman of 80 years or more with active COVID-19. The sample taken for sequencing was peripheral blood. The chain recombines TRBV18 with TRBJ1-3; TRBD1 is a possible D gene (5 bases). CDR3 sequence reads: CASSRYGGDSGNTIYF. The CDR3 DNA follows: TGTGCCAGCTCACGCTACGGGGGAGACTCTGGAAACACCATATATTTT.